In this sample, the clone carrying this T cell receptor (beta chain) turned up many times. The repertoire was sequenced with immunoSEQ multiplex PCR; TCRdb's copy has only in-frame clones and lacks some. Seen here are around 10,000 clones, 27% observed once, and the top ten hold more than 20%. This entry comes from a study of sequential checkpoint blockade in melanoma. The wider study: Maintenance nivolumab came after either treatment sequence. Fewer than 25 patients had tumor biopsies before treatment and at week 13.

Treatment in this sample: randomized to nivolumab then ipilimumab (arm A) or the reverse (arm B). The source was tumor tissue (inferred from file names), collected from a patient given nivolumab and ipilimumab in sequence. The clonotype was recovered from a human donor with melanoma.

The CDR3 spells CASSFQGGNQPQHF. The CDR3 region has the DNA TGTGCCAGCAGCTTCCAGGGGGGCAATCAGCCCCAGCATTTT. J is TRBJ1-5 and V is TRBV11-3; 7 bases agree with TRBD1. J lost 2 bases, V lost 3 bases, and 1 base had no gene match. CDR3 length: 14 amino acids. Germline CDR1 is SGHNT and CDR2 is YENEEA.